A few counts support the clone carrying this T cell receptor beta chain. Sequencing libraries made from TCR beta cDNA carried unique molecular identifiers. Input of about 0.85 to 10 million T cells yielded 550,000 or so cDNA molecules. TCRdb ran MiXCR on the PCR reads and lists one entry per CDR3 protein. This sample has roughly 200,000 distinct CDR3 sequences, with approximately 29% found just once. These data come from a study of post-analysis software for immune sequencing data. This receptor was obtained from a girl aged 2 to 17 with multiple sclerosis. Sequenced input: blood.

In DNA, the CDR3 is TGTGCCAGCAGTTTGCCCCATGGGGGCTACGAGCAGTACTTC. Translated, it gives CASSLPHGGYEQYF. V gene TRBV28 combines with J gene TRBJ2-7; D is tentatively TRBD1 or TRBD2 (5 bases each). Germline V gene data show CDR1 as MDHEN and CDR2 as SYDVKM. The CDR3 runs 14 residues. V was clipped by 3 bases and J by 3 bases, with 12 bases between them.